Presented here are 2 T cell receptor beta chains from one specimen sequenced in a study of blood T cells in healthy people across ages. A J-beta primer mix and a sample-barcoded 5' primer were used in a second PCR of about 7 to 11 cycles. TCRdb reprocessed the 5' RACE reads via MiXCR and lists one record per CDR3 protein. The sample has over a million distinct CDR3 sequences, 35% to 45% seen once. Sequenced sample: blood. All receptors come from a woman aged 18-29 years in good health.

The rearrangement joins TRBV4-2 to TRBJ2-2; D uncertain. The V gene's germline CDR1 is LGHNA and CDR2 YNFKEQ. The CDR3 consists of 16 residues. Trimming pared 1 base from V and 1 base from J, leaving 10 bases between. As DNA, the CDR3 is TGTGCCAGCAGCCAAGTAGGGCAGGTGAACACCGGGGAGCTGTTTTTT. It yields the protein CASSQVGQVNTGELFF.

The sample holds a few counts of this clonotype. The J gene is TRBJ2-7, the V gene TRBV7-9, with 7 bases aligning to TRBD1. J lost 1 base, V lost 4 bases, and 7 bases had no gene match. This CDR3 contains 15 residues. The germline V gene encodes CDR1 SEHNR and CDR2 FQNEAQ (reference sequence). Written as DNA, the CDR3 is TGTGCCAGCAGCTCCACCCTGGGACAGTCCTACGAGCAGTACTTC. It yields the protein CASSSTLGQSYEQYF. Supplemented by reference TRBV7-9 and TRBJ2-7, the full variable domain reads DTGVSQNPRHKITKRGQNVTFRCDPISEHNRLYWYRQTLGQGPEFLTYFQNEAQLEKSRLLSDRFSAERPKGSFSTLEIQRTEQGDSAMYLCASSSTLGQSYEQYFGPGTRLTVT.